These 21 T cell receptor beta chains originate from one sample sequenced in a study of control samples from healthy donors and cancer patients. Method: immunoSEQ multiplex PCR; TCRdb's copy keeps in-frame clones and lacks some. The table shows about 180,000 clones, with about 92% occurring only once. Sequenced sample: blood. These receptors originate from a young man in good health.

This chain joins TRBV5-1 and TRBJ1-1; D ambiguous. Looked up from germline, CDR1 is SGHRS and CDR2 is YFSETQ. This CDR3 has 13 residues. V shed 5 bases and J shed 2 bases, with 10 bases lying between them. The CDR3 loop reads CASRVDPNTEAFF. As DNA, the CDR3 is TGCGCCAGCAGGGTTGATCCCAACACTGAAGCTTTCTTT.

This chain joins TRBV27 and TRBJ1-3; 8 bases match TRBD1. There are 15 residues in the CDR3. J gave up 1 base and V 5 bases, and 4 bases lay outside the gene matches. Germline assignment: CDR1 MNHEY and CDR2 SMNVEV (reference sequence). This CDR3 reads CASSTRTGSGNTIYF. CDR3 coding DNA: TGTGCCAGCAGTACGAGGACAGGGTCTGGAAACACCATATATTTT.

This clone was detected only once. The chain recombines TRBV30 with TRBJ1-4; tentatively, D is TRBD1 (6 bases). Germline V CDR1 and CDR2: GTSNPN, SVGIG (reference sequence). This CDR3 comprises 17 residues. The germline V and J ends were trimmed by 3 bases and 0 bases, with 17 bases remaining between them. This CDR3 is CAWSGGRYSATNEKLFF. For the CDR3, the DNA is TGTGCCTGGAGCGGGGGCAGGTATTCTGCAACTAATGAAAAACTGTTTTTT.

This clone showed up just once. The chain is built from TRBV27 and TRBJ1-6, with unresolved D. Germline CDR1 MNHEY, CDR2 SMNVEV (reference sequence). The CDR3 loop spans 12 amino acids. With 2 bases removed from V and 10 bases from J, the gap between germline ends came to 6 bases. Written as DNA, the CDR3 is TGTGCCAGCAGTTTACGTAGGTCACCCCTCCACTTT. Its protein product is CASSLRRSPLHF.

The gene calls are TRBV5-6 and TRBJ2-3, with D tentatively TRBD2 (7 bases). With 5 bases removed from V and 2 bases from J, the gap between germline ends came to 15 bases. Germline V gene sequence: CDR1 SGHDT, CDR2 YYEEEE. The CDR3 runs 15 residues. Here the CDR3 reads CASRFEGGPTDTQYF. The CDR3 nucleotides read TGTGCCAGCAGGTTTGAGGGGGGGCCCACAGATACGCAGTATTTT. Complete variable domain (other parts from reference TRBV5-6 and TRBJ2-3): DAGVTQSPTHLIKTRGQQVTLRCSPKSGHDTVSWYQQALGQGPQFIFQYYEEEERQRGNFPDRFSGHQFPNYSSELNVNALLLGDSALYLCASRFEGGPTDTQYFGPGTRLTVL.

V and J are TRBV28 and TRBJ2-1, with 9 bases that match TRBD2. The CDR3 covers 15 residues. The V and J ends lost 5 bases and 7 bases, in that order; junction bases with no gene match: 9. The germline gives CDR1 MDHEN, CDR2 SYDVKM. This CDR3 is CASSPPSGMMNEQFF. The DNA of the CDR3 is TGTGCCAGCAGTCCTCCTAGCGGGATGATGAATGAGCAGTTCTTC. Using reference TRBV28 and TRBJ2-1 for the parts outside the CDR3, the full variable domain is DVKVTQSSRYLVKRTGEKVFLECVQDMDHENMFWYRQDPGLGLRLIYFSYDVKMKEKGDIPEGYSVSREKKERFSLILESASTNQTSMYLCASSPPSGMMNEQFFGPGTRLTVL.

This sequence joins TRBV27 and TRBJ1-2; TRBD1 matches 8 bases. The V and J ends lost 5 bases and 5 bases, in that order; junction bases with no gene match: 10. Germline CDR1 reads MNHEY; CDR2 reads SMNVEV (reference sequence). The CDR3 runs to 15 residues. CDR3 DNA sequence: TGTGCCAGCAGTCCACGGACAGGGTTCTCATATGGCTACACCTTC. This codes for CASSPRTGFSYGYTF.

This chain uses TRBV18 with TRBJ1-2, with no clear D. The CDR3 is 13 residues long. Trimming stripped 0 bases from V and 5 bases from J, with 7 bases between. Germline assignment: CDR1 KGHSH and CDR2 LQKENI. The CDR3 protein is CASSPPILYGYTF. CDR3 DNA sequence: TGTGCCAGCTCACCACCGATCCTTTATGGCTACACCTTC.

The chain links TRBV6-2 or TRBV6-3 to TRBJ2-6; 9 positions match TRBD1. Looked up from germline, CDR1 is MNHEY and CDR2 is SVGEGT. The trim removed 6 bases at V and 2 bases at J, leaving 2 bases unmatched. CDR3 size: 15 residues. CDR3 sequence reads: CASSNRGPGANVLTF. CDR3 DNA sequence: TGTGCCAGCAGCAACAGGGGGCCTGGGGCCAACGTCCTGACTTTC.

The chain recombines TRBV5-1 with TRBJ1-1; D is perhaps TRBD1 (5 bases). The V end lost 7 bases, the J end lost 4 bases, and 29 bases lay between the germline ends. Germline-derived CDR1 and CDR2 are SGHRS and YFSETQ. This CDR3 contains 18 residues. CDR3 coding DNA: TGCGCCAGCCGCACCGGGGCAGGCCCCGCGTTATCGGGCACTGAAGCTTTCTTT. This translates into CASRTGAGPALSGTEAFF.

The rearrangement uses TRBV5-6 and TRBJ2-3, with 13 bases that match TRBD2. Germline lookup yields CDR1 SGHDT and CDR2 YYEEEE. The CDR3 spans 17 residues. With V trimmed by 2 bases and J by 6 bases, 9 bases remained unmatched. CDR3 region: CASSLPRTSGGGDTQYF. The CDR3 DNA reads as TGTGCCAGCAGCTTACCTAGGACTAGCGGGGGAGGGGATACGCAGTATTTT.

In regard to this clone: Other DNA sequences within the sample encode an identical CDR3. This chain links TRBV30 with TRBJ1-6; D perhaps matches TRBD1 (6 bases). The length of the CDR3 is 13 residues. Germline assignment: CDR1 GTSNPN and CDR2 SVGIG (reference sequence). V gave up 0 bases and J gave up 10 bases, with 10 bases separating them. The CDR3 region has the DNA TGTGCCTGGAGTGTACAGGGAAACTCACCCCTCCACTTT. The encoded protein is CAWSVQGNSPLHF. Drawing the rest from reference TRBV30 and TRBJ1-6, the complete variable domain is SQTIHQWPATLVQPVGSPLSLECTVEGTSNPNLYWYRQAAGRGLQLLFYSVGIGQISSEVPQNLSASRPQDRQFILSSKKLLLSDSGFYLCAWSVQGNSPLHFGNGTRLTVT.

The V call is TRBV4-3, the J call TRBJ2-7; 7 positions agree with TRBD1. There are 19 residues in the CDR3. Per germline, CDR1 LGHNA and CDR2 YSLEER. With V trimmed by 0 bases and J by 0 bases, 14 bases remained unmatched. Here the CDR3 DNA reads TGCGCCAGCAGCCAAGACCTACTCGGACAGGCGGAAAACTCCTACGAGCAGTACTTC. It specifies CASSQDLLGQAENSYEQYF.

About this clone: Other DNA sequences in the same sample also yield this CDR3. The chain joins TRBV9 to TRBJ2-1; D is undetermined. Germline values: CDR1 SGDLS, CDR2 YYNGEE. V lost 0 bases and J 6 bases, leaving 10 bases between the germline ends. This CDR3 is built from 14 residues. CDR3: CASSVGGRGNEQFF. In DNA, the CDR3 is TGTGCCAGCAGCGTAGGCGGACGAGGCAATGAGCAGTTCTTC.

The J gene is TRBJ2-7, the V gene TRBV7-2; D is tentatively TRBD1 or TRBD2 (6 bases each). Germline V gene lookup returns CDR1 SGHTA and CDR2 FQGNSA. This CDR3 spans 13 amino acids. The V end was cut by 5 bases, the J end by 8 bases, with 16 bases between. CDR3 region: CASSPVGGPQQYF. The CDR3 DNA sequence: TGTGCCAGCAGCCCTGTGGGGGGCCCCCAGCAGTACTTC.

V is TRBV28 and J is TRBJ1-2; TRBD1 is a possible D gene (6 bases). The CDR3 spans 14 residues. V lost 5 bases and J 5 bases, leaving 15 bases between the germline ends. From germline, CDR1 is MDHEN and CDR2 SYDVKM. In nucleotides, the CDR3 is TGTGCCAGCAGTCCAGGGAACAGGGCGTATGGCTACACCTTC. Translated, it gives CASSPGNRAYGYTF.

This clone has just one count. The chain joins TRBV30 to TRBJ1-1; D is possibly TRBD1 (5 bases). V lost 0 bases, J lost 1 base, and 15 bases lay in between. The CDR3 is made up of 16 amino acids. CDR1 and CDR2 from the germline V gene are GTSNPN and SVGIG (reference sequence). The CDR3 sequence is CAWSVRTLGGNTEAFF. The CDR3 bases are TGTGCCTGGAGTGTACGGACACTGGGAGGGAACACTGAAGCTTTCTTT.

The V call is TRBV5-1, the J call TRBJ1-4; 7 positions match TRBD1. The ends lost 4 bases at V and 4 bases at J; junction bases unmatched: 4. The V gene's germline CDR1 is SGHRS and CDR2 YFSETQ. This CDR3 is built from 14 residues. CDR3 sequence (DNA): TGCGCCAGCAGCCTGGGACAGTTTAATGAAAAACTGTTTTTT. Amino acid sequence: CASSLGQFNEKLFF.

The chain is built from TRBV6-5 and TRBJ1-3; 8 bases agree with TRBD1. Losses at the gene ends were 4 bases for V and 8 bases for J; bases not matched to a gene: 7. The CDR3 is 14 residues long. The germline gives CDR1 MNHEY, CDR2 SVGAGI. This chain's CDR3 is CASSWTGSSDTIYF. Here the CDR3 DNA reads TGTGCCAGCAGTTGGACAGGGTCTTCGGACACCATATATTTT.

The chain links TRBV7-2 to TRBJ2-1; the match to TRBD2 covers 9 bases. Unmatched junction bases numbered 13, after V lost 4 bases and J lost 9 bases. Germline V lookup: CDR1 SGHTA, CDR2 FQGNSA. This CDR3 comprises 16 residues. The CDR3 region is CASSSGRAGGPREQFF. The CDR3 coding sequence is TGTGCCAGCAGCTCCGGGAGGGCGGGAGGGCCCCGTGAGCAGTTCTTC. Full variable domain (remainder filled in from reference TRBV7-2 and TRBJ2-1): GAGVSQSPSNKVTEKGKDVELRCDPISGHTALYWYRQSLGQGLEFLIYFQGNSAPDKSGLPSDRFSAERTGGSVSTLTIQRTQQEDSAVYLCASSSGRAGGPREQFFGPGTRLTVL.

A note on this clone: Within the sample, other DNA sequences also encode this same CDR3. The V gene is TRBV20-1, the J gene TRBJ2-5, with D uncertain. Germline CDR1 and CDR2: DFQATT and SNEGSKA (reference sequence). V was pared by 3 bases and J by 5 bases, with 4 bases between. The CDR3 consists of 10 residues. DNA for the CDR3: TGCAGTGCTAGGGGGGAGACCCAGTACTTC. Translated: CSARGETQYF.